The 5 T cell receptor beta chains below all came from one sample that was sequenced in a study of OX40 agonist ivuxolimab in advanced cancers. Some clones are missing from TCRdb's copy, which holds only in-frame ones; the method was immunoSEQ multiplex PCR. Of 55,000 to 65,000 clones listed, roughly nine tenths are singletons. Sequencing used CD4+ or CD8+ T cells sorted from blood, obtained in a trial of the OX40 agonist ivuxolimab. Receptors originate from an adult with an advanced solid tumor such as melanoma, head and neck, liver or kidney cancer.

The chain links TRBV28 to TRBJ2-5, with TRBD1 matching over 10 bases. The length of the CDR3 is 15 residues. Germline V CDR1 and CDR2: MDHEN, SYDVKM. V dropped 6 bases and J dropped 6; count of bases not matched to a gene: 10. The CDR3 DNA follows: TGTGCCAGCAGGCCGACAGGGGGCTTAAGAAAGACCCAGTACTTC. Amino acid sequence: CASRPTGGLRKTQYF.

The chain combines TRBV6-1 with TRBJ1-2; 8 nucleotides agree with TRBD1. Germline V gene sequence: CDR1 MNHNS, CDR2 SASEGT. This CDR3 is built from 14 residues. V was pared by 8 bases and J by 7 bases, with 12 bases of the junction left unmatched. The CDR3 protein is CASDSWTGRAGYTF. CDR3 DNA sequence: TGTGCCAGCGACTCCTGGACAGGGCGGGCTGGCTACACCTTC.

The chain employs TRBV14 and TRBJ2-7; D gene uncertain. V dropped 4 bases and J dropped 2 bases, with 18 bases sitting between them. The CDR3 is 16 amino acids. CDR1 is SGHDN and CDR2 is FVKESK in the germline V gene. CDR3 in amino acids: CASSRRLPTAAYEQYF. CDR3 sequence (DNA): TGTGCCAGCAGCCGGCGGCTTCCAACCGCCGCCTACGAGCAGTACTTC.

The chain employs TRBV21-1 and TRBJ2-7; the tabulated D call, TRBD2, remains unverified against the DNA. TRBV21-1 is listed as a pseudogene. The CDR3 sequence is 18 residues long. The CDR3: CASSEPRGTSGRAYEQYF. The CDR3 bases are TGTGCCAGCAGCGAACCTCGGGGAACTAGCGGGAGGGCCTACGAGCAGTACTTC.

Written as DNA, the CDR3 is TGTGCCAGCTCCCAGGGACAGGGGATAAGCTCCTACAATGAGCAGTTCTTC. Translating gives CASSQGQGISSYNEQFF. This sequence joins TRBV18 and TRBJ2-1; TRBD1 matches 10 bases. The V segment lost 6 bases and the J segment 0 bases; nucleotides outside the gene matches: 8. The CDR3 loop spans 17 amino acids. CDR1 is KGHSH and CDR2 is LQKENI in the germline V gene.